The 25 T cell receptor beta chains below come from one sample, sequenced in a study of tumor-infiltrating lymphocytes in primary liver carcinoma. Using a constant-region primer together with ProtoScript II reverse transcriptase, TCR beta cDNA was made from 500 ng of total RNA. Three nested multiplex PCR rounds of slightly modified ARM-PCR generated TCR beta libraries. Investigators reported that the first two PCR rounds, at 10 cycles each, used TRBV1-TRBV30 forward primers with a C-beta reverse primer. TCRdb redid the calling of the multiplex PCR reads with MiXCR, one entry per CDR3 protein. The table records roughly 49,000 distinct CDR3 sequences, about 77% of them present only once. The study co-extracted DNA and RNA from 20-30 mg of unsorted bulk tissue. Sequencing used liver tumor tissue from sampling region 5. Subset defined: tumor region T5, tumor centre. These receptors were obtained from a man aged 40-49 years with primary liver carcinoma and hepatitis B virus infection.

Turning to this clonotype: One end of the junction varies from germline; a read error may be responsible. The V and J genes are TRBV12-3 or TRBV12-4 and TRBJ1-6; a possible D gene is TRBD1 (6 bases). This CDR3 is built from 14 residues. CDR3: CASSLTGQGSHLHF. The CDR3 DNA reads as TGTGCCAGCAGTTTAACGGGACAAGGTTCACACCTCCACTTT.

Details on this clonotype: The junction and the germline gene differ at one end; a read error may be behind it. The chain couples TRBV29-1 to TRBJ1-1; D may be TRBD1 (5 bases). The CDR3 length is 15 residues. CDR1 SQVTM and CDR2 ANQGSEA come from the germline V gene. The CDR3 bases are TGCAGCGTCGGTGCAGGGTGGGGGATGAACCCTGAAGCTTTCTTT. As protein: CSVGAGWGMNPEAFF.

About this clonotype itself: It may be a read error: a sequence one base away is much more abundant. This sequence joins TRBV5-1 and TRBJ2-7; D is perhaps TRBD2 (7 bases). Germline values: CDR1 SGHRS, CDR2 YFSETQ. The CDR3 is 14 residues long. The CDR3 DNA sequence: TGCGCCTGCAGCTTGGGGGGCGGGAGCCACGAGCAGTACTTC. It specifies CACSLGGGSHEQYF.

Concerning this clonotype: The junction does not match germline at one end; this may be a read error. The V call is TRBV12-5, the J call TRBJ2-3, with D maybe TRBD1 (6 bases). The germline V gene encodes CDR1 LGHNT and CDR2 FRNRAP. The CDR3 is 15 residues long. The DNA for the CDR3 is TGTGCTAGTGGTTTGGAACAGGGTCCCACGGATACGCATTATTTT. Its translation is CASGLEQGPTDTHYF.

About this clonotype: The junction departs from germline at one end; a sequencing error may be responsible. This chain links TRBV7-3 with TRBJ2-1; TRBD1 matches at 9 bases. Germline V lookup: CDR1 SGHTA, CDR2 FQGTGA. CDR3 length: 15 residues. This CDR3 is CASSPGTGSGNKQFF. CDR3 nucleotide sequence: TGTGCTAGCAGCCCAGGGACAGGGAGTGGGAATAAGCAGTTCTTC. Variable domain in full (rest from reference TRBV7-3 and TRBJ2-1): GAGVSQTPSNKVTEKGKYVELRCDPISGHTALYWYRQSLGQGPEFLIYFQGTGAADDSGLPNDRFFAVRPEGSVSTLKIQRTERGDSAVYLCASSPGTGSGNKQFFGPGTRLTVL.

In regard to this clonotype: Given the absence of the conserved phenylalanine or tryptophan at the CDR3 end, a read error is likely. For the CDR3, the DNA is TGTGCTAGCAGCCCCTCCCCTATAGGGAAGGCGTCTACGCAGTATATT. As protein: CASSPSPIGKASTQYI. The chain links TRBV11-1 to TRBJ2-3; D unresolved. CDR1 SGHAT and CDR2 FQDESV come from the germline V gene (reference sequence). There are 16 residues in the CDR3.

This clonotype appeared many times. The rearrangement joins TRBV5-4 to TRBJ2-7; TRBD2 aligns across 13 bases. This CDR3 comprises 14 residues. V trimming: 2 bases; J trimming: 6 bases; junction bases outside the gene matches: 2. In germline, CDR1 is SGHNT, CDR2 YYREEE (reference sequence). The CDR3 DNA reads TGTGCCAGCAGCTTACGGACTAGCGGGAGCGAGCAGTACTTC. This translates into CASSLRTSGSEQYF.

Details on this clonotype: A read error is likely, as this CDR3 ends without the conserved phenylalanine or tryptophan. This chain uses TRBV6-2 or TRBV6-3 with TRBJ2-5; D might be TRBD1 (6 bases). The V and J ends lost 4 bases and 5 bases respectively, with 14 bases between them. Per germline, CDR1 MNHEY and CDR2 SVGEGT. CDR3 length: 14 residues. The CDR3 region is CASSSRTVMETQYL. CDR3 coding DNA: TGTGCCAGCAGTTCGCGGACAGTTATGGAGACCCAGTACTTA.

In the case of this clonotype: Since no conserved phenylalanine or tryptophan closes the CDR3, a read error is the likely cause. The genes are TRBV6-6 and TRBJ1-5, with D unclear. CDR3 length: 15 amino acids. Germline V gene sequence: CDR1 MNHNY, CDR2 SVGAGI (reference sequence). The CDR3 coding sequence is TGTGCCAGCCAAAGGACGGACTTTAGCTATCAGCCCCAGCATGTT. Encoded protein: CASQRTDFSYQPQHV.

This clonotype was found many times. This sequence joins TRBV11-2 and TRBJ2-7; TRBD1 or TRBD2 may be the D gene (5 bases each). Germline CDR1 reads SGHAT; CDR2 reads FQNNGV. V was cut by 4 bases and J by 3 bases, with 19 bases left in between. The CDR3 is 16 residues long. The chain's CDR3 is CASSSLAGTLSYEQYF. DNA for the CDR3: TGTGCCAGCAGCTCTCTTGCCGGGACCCTCAGCTACGAGCAGTACTTC.

A note on this clonotype: Since the CDR3 does not end with the conserved phenylalanine or tryptophan, this likely comes from a read error. V and J are TRBV12-3 or TRBV12-4 and TRBJ1-5, with TRBD1 as a possible D gene (5 bases). V was clipped by 3 bases and J by 7 bases, with 13 bases between them. There are 14 residues in the CDR3. The chain's CDR3 is CASSFRASVQPQHS. The CDR3 DNA reads as TGTGCCAGCAGTTTCAGGGCGTCGGTGCAGCCCCAGCATTCT.

Turning to this clonotype: The germline gene is not matched at one end of the junction; a read error may be the cause. This chain links TRBV29-1 with TRBJ1-1; tentative D call: TRBD1 (5 bases). Germline-derived CDR1 and CDR2 are SQVTM and ANQGSEA. The length of the CDR3 is 15 residues. The CDR3 DNA sequence: TGCAGCGATGCCTCAGGGTGGGGCATGAACACTGAAGCTTCCTTT. Its protein is CSDASGWGMNTEASF.

With respect to this clonotype: One junction end does not reproduce the germline sequence, and a read error may be involved. V usage is TRBV11-1 and J usage is TRBJ2-1, with D possibly called TRBD1 or TRBD2 (5 bases each). This CDR3 is built from 15 residues. Germline CDR1 reads SGHAT; CDR2 reads FQDESV (reference sequence). CDR3 residues: CASSFQGPLDKEQYF. CDR3 bases: TGTGCCAGCAGCTTCCAGGGACCGCTGGACAAAGAGCAATACTTC.

In its sample, this clonotype was seen many times. Given a much more abundant clone one base away, this may be a read error. The chain couples TRBV4-1 to TRBJ2-1; 10 bases line up with TRBD1. Germline assignment: CDR1 MGHRA and CDR2 YSYEKL. The CDR3 spans 15 residues. CDR3 nucleotide sequence: TGCGCCAGCAGCCAAGGACAGGGGGCTTGGAATGAGCAGTCCTTC. Amino acids: CASSQGQGAWNEQSF.

In this sample, this clonotype turned up many times. This rearrangement joins TRBV5-1 to TRBJ2-3; D ambiguous. The CDR3 runs to 14 residues. Looked up from germline, CDR1 is SGHRS and CDR2 is YFSETQ. Deletions cut 2 bases from V and 2 bases from J, with 9 bases between. The CDR3 region is CASSFGHNTDTQYF. CDR3 sequence (DNA): TGCGCCAGCAGCTTCGGCCATAACACAGATACGCAGTATTTT.

Note on this clonotype: At one end the junction does not follow the germline gene, possibly because of a read error. The chain is built from TRBV11-2 and TRBJ2-5; D is unresolved. The CDR3 spans 17 residues. Germline V CDR1 and CDR2: SGHAT, FQNNGV. CDR3 sequence (DNA): TGTGCCAACAGCTTAAGACTGGTGGGTGACTCGAGCGAGACCCAGTACTTC. Its protein product is CANSLRLVGDSSETQYF.

On this clonotype: At one end the junction does not follow the germline gene, possibly because of a read error. The J gene is TRBJ1-2, the V gene TRBV12-3 or TRBV12-4; TRBD1 agrees at 9 bases. This CDR3 contains 15 residues. Written as DNA, the CDR3 is TGTGCCAGCAGATCAGGACAGGGGATTGGCTATGGCTACATCTTC. It is translated as CASRSGQGIGYGYIF.

With respect to this clonotype: At one of its ends the junction is not consistent with the germline gene, which may arise from a read error. The chain links TRBV20-1 to TRBJ1-1; TRBD1 aligns across 8 bases. The CDR3 is made up of 14 amino acids. In germline, CDR1 is DFQATT, CDR2 SNEGSKA (reference sequence). CDR3 region: CSARDPSGGPEPFF. The DNA of the CDR3 is TGCAGTGCTAGAGATCCCTCAGGGGGCCCTGAACCTTTCTTT.

Of note for this clonotype: One end of the junction fails to match germline, which may point to a read error. The chain couples TRBV11-3 to TRBJ2-1, with D uncertain. Per germline, CDR1 SGHNT and CDR2 YENEEA. This CDR3 has 13 residues. CDR3 sequence reads: CTSILDENNEQFF. The CDR3 DNA is TGTACCAGCATTTTAGATGAGAACAATGAGCAGTTCTTC.

Comments on this clonotype: An end of the junction does not agree with germline; a read error may underlie this. This chain connects TRBV6-1 to TRBJ1-1; D is possibly TRBD1 (6 bases). The CDR3 has 15 residues. Germline CDR1 is MNHNS and CDR2 is SASEGT. This CDR3 reads CASISQGRQSTEALF. The CDR3 DNA reads TGTGCCAGCATATCACAGGGACGGCAAAGCACTGAAGCTCTCTTT.

Note on this clonotype: No conserved phenylalanine or tryptophan ends this CDR3, so it is likely a read error. V usage is TRBV4-3 and J usage is TRBJ2-3, with 9 bases matching TRBD1. The length of the CDR3 is 15 residues. The junction had 5 bases not matched to a gene; V was cut back by 4 bases and J by 3 bases. Germline V gene lookup returns CDR1 LGHNA and CDR2 YSLEER. The CDR3 DNA is TGCGCCAGCAGCCGCCGACAGGGGGTGACAGATACGCAGTATATT. This sequence encodes CASSRRQGVTDTQYI.

With respect to this clonotype: The CDR3 does not end in the conserved phenylalanine or tryptophan, so this is likely a read error. The chain is built from TRBV5-4 and TRBJ2-3; 7 bases map to TRBD2. CDR3 length: 16 residues. Germline CDR1 is SGHNT and CDR2 is YYREEE (reference sequence). This CDR3 is CASSLERGRGTDTQYL. For the CDR3, the DNA is TGTGCTAGCAGCTTGGAGCGGGGCCGGGGCACAGATACGCAGTATCTT.

This clonotype was counted many times. The chain recombines TRBV30 with TRBJ2-7; D not resolved. CDR3 length: 12 amino acids. V shed 4 bases and J shed 5 bases, with 12 bases lying between them. Germline assignment: CDR1 GTSNPN and CDR2 SVGIG (reference sequence). The CDR3 loop is CAWNREPDEQYF. The CDR3 DNA reads TGTGCCTGGAATAGGGAACCAGACGAGCAGTACTTC.

About this clonotype: The junction does not match germline at one end; this may be a read error. The rearrangement uses TRBV4-3 and TRBJ2-5, with D possibly being TRBD2 (5 bases). Germline V lookup: CDR1 LGHNA, CDR2 YSLEER. The CDR3 spans 15 residues. CDR3 sequence reads: CASRQGPGGLETQYF. CDR3 coding DNA: TGCGCCAGCAGGCAAGGTCCAGGAGGCTTGGAGACCCAGTACTTC.

This clonotype was seen more than once but under ten times. An end of the junction differs from the germline gene, which may be a read error. This chain uses TRBV11-2 with TRBJ2-2; weak D call: TRBD1 (6 bases). This CDR3 contains 17 residues. Looked up from germline, CDR1 is SGHAT and CDR2 is FQNNGV. CDR3 bases: TGTGCCGGTAGCTTAGATCATCGGGGTAGGGACACCGGGGAGCTTTTTTTT. This translates into CAGSLDHRGRDTGELFF.